This T cell receptor beta chain was documented in a study of T cell repertoires in cytomegalovirus infection. TCRdb used MiXCR to reprocess the reads, holding one entry per CDR3 protein. The repertoire holds fewer than 850,000 distinct CDR3 sequences, with approximately 32% as singletons. In regard to this clonotype: The antigen is unknown.

This CDR3 comprises 15 residues. Germline V gene sequence: CDR1 SGDLS, CDR2 YYNGEE. V was clipped by 0 bases and J by 3 bases; unmatched bases: 2. The chain employs TRBV9 and TRBJ2-1, with TRBD2 matching over 8 bases. Specimen: cultured CD8+ T cells from PBMCs, collected from culture after CMV antigen stimulation. The TCR originated in a human donor in good health (CMV status not recorded). Some clones in this sample may be carry-over from other donors' samples. The CDR3 is CASSVDGGVYNEQFF. The CDR3 nucleotides are TGTGCCAGCAGCGTAGACGGGGGGGTCTACAATGAGCAGTTCTTC.